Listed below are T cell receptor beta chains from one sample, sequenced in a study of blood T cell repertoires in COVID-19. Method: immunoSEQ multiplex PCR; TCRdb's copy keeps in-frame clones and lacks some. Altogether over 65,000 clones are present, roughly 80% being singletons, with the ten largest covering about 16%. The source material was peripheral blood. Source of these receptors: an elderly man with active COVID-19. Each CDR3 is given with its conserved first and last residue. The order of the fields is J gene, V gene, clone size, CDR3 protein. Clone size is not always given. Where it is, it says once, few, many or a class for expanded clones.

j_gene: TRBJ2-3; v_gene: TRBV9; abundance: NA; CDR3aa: CASSVGFLADTDTQYF
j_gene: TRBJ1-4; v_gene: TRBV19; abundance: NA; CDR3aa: CASTEGALEKLFF
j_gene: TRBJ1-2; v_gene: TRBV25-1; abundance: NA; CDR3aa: CASSEEGRGKVGYGYTF
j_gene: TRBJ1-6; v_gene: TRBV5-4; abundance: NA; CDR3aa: CASSLGQANSPLHF
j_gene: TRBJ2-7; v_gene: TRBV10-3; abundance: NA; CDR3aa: CAISSGAYEQYF
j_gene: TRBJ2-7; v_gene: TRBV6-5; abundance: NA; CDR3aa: CASSFPGQKEQYF
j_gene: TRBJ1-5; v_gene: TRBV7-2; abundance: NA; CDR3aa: CASSFGVNNQPQHF
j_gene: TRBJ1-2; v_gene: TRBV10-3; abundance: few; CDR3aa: CASGQGFSYGYTF
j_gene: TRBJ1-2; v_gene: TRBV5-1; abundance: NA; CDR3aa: CASSTNTPDRGEIYGYTF
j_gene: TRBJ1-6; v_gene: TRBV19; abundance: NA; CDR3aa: CASSSHRDTSRNSPLHF
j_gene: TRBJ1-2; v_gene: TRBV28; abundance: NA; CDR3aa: CASRRTGGTYGYTF
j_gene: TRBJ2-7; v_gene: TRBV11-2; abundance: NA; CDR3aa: CASSPGLSYEQYF
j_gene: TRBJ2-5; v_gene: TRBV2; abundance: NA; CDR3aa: CASSYRLVDETQYF
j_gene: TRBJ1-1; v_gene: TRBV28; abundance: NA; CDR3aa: CASRQGSTEAFF
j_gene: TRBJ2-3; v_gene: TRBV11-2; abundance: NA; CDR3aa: CASSPGPGRGDTQYF
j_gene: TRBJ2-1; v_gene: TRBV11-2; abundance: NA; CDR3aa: CASTPGQGGFNEQFF
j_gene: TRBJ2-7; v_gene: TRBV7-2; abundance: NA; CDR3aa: CASSLQLQVVEQYF
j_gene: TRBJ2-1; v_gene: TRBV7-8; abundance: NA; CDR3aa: CASSELSGRTYNEQFF
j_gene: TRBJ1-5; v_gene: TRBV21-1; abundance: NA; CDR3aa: CASRTASYWPQHF
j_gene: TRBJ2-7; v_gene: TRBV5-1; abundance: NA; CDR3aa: CASSPTSGSLYEQYF
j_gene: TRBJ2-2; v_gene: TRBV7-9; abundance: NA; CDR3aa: CASSPRTGVANTGELFF
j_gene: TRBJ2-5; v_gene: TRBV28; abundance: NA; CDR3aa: CASSLSVLLGSVGQETQYF
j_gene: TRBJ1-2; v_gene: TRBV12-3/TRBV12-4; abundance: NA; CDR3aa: CATQGANYGYTF
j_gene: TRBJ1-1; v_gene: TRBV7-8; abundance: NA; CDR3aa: CASSPGQVSTEAFF
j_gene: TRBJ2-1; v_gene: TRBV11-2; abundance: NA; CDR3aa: CASSLQSGGRNEQFF
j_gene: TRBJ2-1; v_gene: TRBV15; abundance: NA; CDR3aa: CATSRGGGSYNEQFF
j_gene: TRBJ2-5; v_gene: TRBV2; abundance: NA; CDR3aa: CASSESVQETQYF
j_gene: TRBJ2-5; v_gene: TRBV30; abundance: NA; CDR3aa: CAWSKTGLETQYF
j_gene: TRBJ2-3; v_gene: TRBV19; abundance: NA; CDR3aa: CASKGTSGSDTQYF
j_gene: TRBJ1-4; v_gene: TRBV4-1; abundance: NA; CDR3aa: CASSQVRTGIYEKLFF
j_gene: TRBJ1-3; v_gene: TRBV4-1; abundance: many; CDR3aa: CASSQYSGKDSGNTIYF
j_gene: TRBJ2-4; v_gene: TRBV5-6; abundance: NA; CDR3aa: CASSLSGAKNIQYF
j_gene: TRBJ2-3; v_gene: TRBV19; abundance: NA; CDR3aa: CASSLGGTDTQYF
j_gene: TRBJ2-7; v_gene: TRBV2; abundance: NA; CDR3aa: CASSETGGRYEQYF
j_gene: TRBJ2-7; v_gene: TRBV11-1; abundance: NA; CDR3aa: CASSPSLAPYEQYF
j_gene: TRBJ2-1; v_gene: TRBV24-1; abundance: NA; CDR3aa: CATSDYRNEQFF
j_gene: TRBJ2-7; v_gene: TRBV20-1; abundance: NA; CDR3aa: CSASTGVLYEQYF
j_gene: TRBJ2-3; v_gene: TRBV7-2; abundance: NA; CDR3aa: CASSRGQASTDTQYF
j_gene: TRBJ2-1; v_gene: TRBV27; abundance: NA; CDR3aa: CASSLRSGRATNEQFF
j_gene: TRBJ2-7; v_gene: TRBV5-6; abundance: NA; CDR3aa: CASRPGQGAYEQYF
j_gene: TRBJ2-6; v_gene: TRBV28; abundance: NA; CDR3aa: CASRTPGAGANVLTF
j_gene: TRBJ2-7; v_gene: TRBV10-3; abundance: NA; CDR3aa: CAISENRGRHEQYF
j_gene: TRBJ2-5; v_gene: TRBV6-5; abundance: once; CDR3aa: CASQSGRGEETQYF
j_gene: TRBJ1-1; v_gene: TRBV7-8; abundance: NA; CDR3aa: CASMDRGHTEAFF
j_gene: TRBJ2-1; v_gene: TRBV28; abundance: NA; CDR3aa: CASRPGQGARSGNEQFF
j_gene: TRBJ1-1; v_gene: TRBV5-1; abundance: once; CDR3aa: CASSSGQGASEAFF
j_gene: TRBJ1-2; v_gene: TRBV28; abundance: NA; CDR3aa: CASSQLRGYTF
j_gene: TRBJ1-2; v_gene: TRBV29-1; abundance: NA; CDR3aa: CSVDPGGMYGYTF
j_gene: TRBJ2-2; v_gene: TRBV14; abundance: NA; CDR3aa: CASSQELGNTGELFF